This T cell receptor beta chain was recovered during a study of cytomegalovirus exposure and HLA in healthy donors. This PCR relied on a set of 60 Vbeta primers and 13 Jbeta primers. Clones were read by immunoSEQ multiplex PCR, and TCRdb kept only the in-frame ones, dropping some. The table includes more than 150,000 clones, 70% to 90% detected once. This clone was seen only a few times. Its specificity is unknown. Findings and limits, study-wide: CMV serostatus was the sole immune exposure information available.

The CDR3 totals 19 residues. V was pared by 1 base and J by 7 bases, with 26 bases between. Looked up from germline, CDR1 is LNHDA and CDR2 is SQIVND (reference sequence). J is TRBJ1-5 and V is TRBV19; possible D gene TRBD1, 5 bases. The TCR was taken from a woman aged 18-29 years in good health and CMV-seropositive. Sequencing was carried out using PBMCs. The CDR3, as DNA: TGTGCCAGTAGTATAGGGGGCGGGGTGAGCCGATTTGTTACCCAGCCCCAGCATTTT. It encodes CASSIGGGVSRFVTQPQHF.